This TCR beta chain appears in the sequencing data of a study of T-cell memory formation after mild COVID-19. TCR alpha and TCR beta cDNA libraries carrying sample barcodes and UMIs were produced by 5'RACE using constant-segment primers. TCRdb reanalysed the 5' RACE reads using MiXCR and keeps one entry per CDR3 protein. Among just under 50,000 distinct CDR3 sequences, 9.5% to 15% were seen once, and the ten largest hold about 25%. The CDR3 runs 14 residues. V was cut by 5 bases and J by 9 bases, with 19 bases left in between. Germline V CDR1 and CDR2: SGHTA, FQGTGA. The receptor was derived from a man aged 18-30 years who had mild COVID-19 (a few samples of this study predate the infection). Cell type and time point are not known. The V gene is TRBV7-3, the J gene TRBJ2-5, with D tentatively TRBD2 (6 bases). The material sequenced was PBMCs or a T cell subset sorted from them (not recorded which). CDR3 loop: CASSPAGWDAAQYF. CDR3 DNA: TGTGCCAGCAGCCCCGCGGGGTGGGATGCGGCCCAGTACTTC.